The 17 T cell receptor beta chains given below trace back to one sample, sequenced in a study of blood T cell repertoires in COVID-19. The assay was immunoSEQ multiplex PCR, and TCRdb's table has in-frame clones only and misses some. This repertoire shows some 90,000 clones, about 89% found once; its top ten account for just under 4%. The sequencing input was peripheral blood. All receptors derive from a woman in her forties or fifties in a cohort sampled during active COVID-19.

J is TRBJ1-1 and V is TRBV3-1 (or the pseudogene TRBV3-2); 11 bases line up with TRBD1. V lost 4 bases and J lost 5; bases outside the gene matches: 9. The germline V gene encodes CDR1 LGHDT and CDR2 YNNKEL (reference sequence). The CDR3 consists of 16 residues. The CDR3 loop reads CASSPWTGGADTEAFF. The CDR3 DNA follows: TGTGCCAGCAGCCCGTGGACAGGGGGCGCGGATACTGAAGCTTTCTTT.

The V and J genes are TRBV25-1 and TRBJ1-6; 8 positions match TRBD1. This CDR3 has 17 amino acids. Per the germline V gene, CDR1 is MGHDK and CDR2 is SYGVNS. With V trimmed by 4 bases and J by 0 bases, 5 bases remained unmatched. CDR3 residues: CASSGDRPTSYNSPLHF. The CDR3 nucleotides are TGTGCCAGCAGTGGGGACAGGCCAACCTCCTATAATTCACCCCTCCACTTT. The entire variable domain, with the rest obtained from reference TRBV25-1 and TRBJ1-6, is as follows: EADIYQTPRYLVIGTGKKITLECSQTMGHDKMYWYQQDPGMELHLIHYSYGVNSTEKGDLSSESTVSRIRTEHFPLTLESARPSHTSQYLCASSGDRPTSYNSPLHFGNGTRLTVT.

The rearrangement joins TRBV5-6 to TRBJ1-2; the match to TRBD1 covers 8 bases. V dropped 4 bases and J dropped 1; count of bases not matched to a gene: 9. The length of the CDR3 is 16 residues. Germline V lookup: CDR1 SGHDT, CDR2 YYEEEE. The CDR3 spells CASSTDRAQGNYGYTF. The CDR3 region has the DNA TGTGCCAGCAGCACGGACAGGGCGCAGGGTAACTATGGCTACACCTTC.

The V call is TRBV7-6, the J call TRBJ2-6; D might be TRBD2 (6 bases). The V gene lost 4 bases and the J gene lost 4 bases, with 17 bases spanning the gap. This CDR3 spans 17 amino acids. Germline assignment: CDR1 SGHVS and CDR2 FNYEAQ. As DNA, the CDR3 is TGTGCCAGCAGCTCCCGGAGGGGAAAGGCCGGGGCCAACGTCCTGACTTTC. Protein sequence: CASSSRRGKAGANVLTF. Full variable domain (rest looked up from reference TRBV7-6 and TRBJ2-6): GAGVSQSPRYKVTKRGQDVALRCDPISGHVSLYWYRQALGQGPEFLTYFNYEAQQDKSGLPNDRFSAERPEGSISTLTIQRTEQRDSAMYRCASSSRRGKAGANVLTFGAGSRLTVL.

The rearrangement joins TRBV10-2 to TRBJ2-7, with TRBD2 identical over 9 bases. Germline values: CDR1 WSHSY, CDR2 SAAADI. The CDR3 has 16 residues. Losses at the gene ends were 2 bases for V and 5 bases for J; bases not matched to a gene: 10. The CDR3 protein is CASSEPFLAGSHEQYF. DNA of the CDR3: TGCGCCAGCAGTGAGCCTTTCCTAGCGGGGTCGCACGAGCAGTACTTC.

The CDR3 is CASSPGPTNTEAFF. CDR3 DNA sequence: TGTGCCAGCTCACCAGGCCCAACAAACACTGAAGCTTTCTTT. The J gene is TRBJ1-1, the V gene TRBV18, with D hard to call. This CDR3 is 14 amino acids long. Trimming took off 2 bases at V and 2 bases at J, with 9 bases between the two ends. CDR1 and CDR2 from the germline V gene are KGHSH and LQKENI.

Regarding this clone: At one end the junction does not follow the germline gene, possibly because of a read error. The genes are TRBV7-7 and TRBJ2-5, with 15 bases lining up with TRBD2. In germline, CDR1 is SSHAT, CDR2 FNYEAQ (reference sequence). This CDR3 comprises 16 residues. The chain's CDR3 is CASSSGLAGGAETQYF. Written as DNA, the CDR3 is TGTGCTAGCAGCTCGGGACTAGCGGGAGGTGCAGAGACCCAGTACTTC.

The chain employs TRBV2 and TRBJ1-5; D may be TRBD1 (6 bases). Germline loops: CDR1 SNHLY, CDR2 FYNNEI. The CDR3 covers 15 residues. Trimming left V 7 bases short and J 0 bases short, with 13 bases between. CDR3 sequence reads: CASKGQGNSNQPQHF. The CDR3 DNA follows: TGTGCCAGCAAAGGGCAGGGGAATAGCAATCAGCCCCAGCATTTT. The full variable domain, with the rest looked up from reference TRBV2 and TRBJ1-5, is EPEVTQTPSHQVTQMGQEVILRCVPISNHLYFYWYRQILGQKVEFLVSFYNNEISEKSEIFDDQFSVERPDGSNFTLKIRSTKLEDSAMYFCASKGQGNSNQPQHFGDGTRLSIL.

The V call is TRBV5-8, the J call TRBJ1-4; D call uncertain. This CDR3 has 16 residues. V dropped 0 bases and J dropped 0 bases, with 9 bases sitting between them. Germline V gene sequence: CDR1 SGHTS, CDR2 YDEGEE. The CDR3 loop is CASSLGAAATNEKLFF. The CDR3 DNA sequence: TGTGCCAGCAGCTTGGGGGCAGCAGCAACTAATGAAAAACTGTTTTTT.

V gene TRBV3-1 (or the pseudogene TRBV3-2) combines with J gene TRBJ1-1; TRBD1 matches 7 bases. The CDR3 totals 14 residues. The V gene's germline CDR1 is LGHDT and CDR2 YNNKEL (reference sequence). The trim removed 5 bases at V and 5 bases at J, leaving 8 bases unmatched. CDR3 bases: TGTGCCAGCAGCTTGACAGGGAGTAGGACTGAAGCTTTCTTT. Amino acid sequence: CASSLTGSRTEAFF.

This chain's CDR3 is CASSLTGGPNTEAFF. The CDR3 DNA reads TGCGCCAGCAGTCTAACAGGGGGGCCGAACACTGAAGCTTTCTTT. This sequence joins TRBV10-1 and TRBJ1-1; 8 nucleotides match TRBD1. CDR3 length equals 15 residues. V trimming: 5 bases; J trimming: 1 base; junction bases outside the gene matches: 6. Per the germline V gene, CDR1 is WNHNN and CDR2 is SYGVQD (reference sequence).

The chain couples TRBV6-5 to TRBJ2-7, with 12 bases aligning to TRBD2. The CDR3 covers 13 residues. Germline V CDR1 and CDR2: MNHEY, SVGAGI. Trimming cost V 9 bases and J 2 bases; bases outside gene matches: 2. The CDR3 nucleotides are TGTGCCAGAGGACTAGCGGGACCCTACGAGCAGTACTTC. This codes for CARGLAGPYEQYF.

This chain joins TRBV2 and TRBJ1-4, with D unresolved. The CDR3 has 14 amino acids. Germline V CDR1 and CDR2: SNHLY, FYNNEI. Trimming cost V 2 bases and J 5 bases, with 9 bases left between them. The CDR3 DNA sequence: TGTGCCAGCAGTGAACTACAGATCAATGAAAAACTGTTTTTT. Translation gives CASSELQINEKLFF.

J is TRBJ2-2 and V is TRBV5-6; D perhaps matches TRBD1 (6 bases). The V end was cut by 4 bases, the J end by 5 bases, with 18 bases between. Germline values: CDR1 SGHDT, CDR2 YYEEEE. The CDR3 runs 16 residues. CDR3 amino acids: CASSPPLGGWTGELFF. The DNA of the CDR3 is TGTGCCAGCAGCCCCCCATTAGGGGGATGGACCGGGGAGCTGTTTTTT. Variable domain in full (rest from reference TRBV5-6 and TRBJ2-2): DAGVTQSPTHLIKTRGQQVTLRCSPKSGHDTVSWYQQALGQGPQFIFQYYEEEERQRGNFPDRFSGHQFPNYSSELNVNALLLGDSALYLCASSPPLGGWTGELFFGEGSRLTVL.

The V gene is TRBV3-1 (or the pseudogene TRBV3-2), the J gene TRBJ1-1; 9 bases fit TRBD1. Germline V CDR1 and CDR2: LGHDT, YNNKEL (reference sequence). Trimming removed 4 bases from V and 1 base from J; junction bases left unmatched: 1. This CDR3 is 14 amino acids long. CDR3: CASSLTGGNTEAFF. CDR3 DNA: TGTGCCAGCAGCCTGACAGGGGGGAACACTGAAGCTTTCTTT.

This rearrangement joins TRBV6-6 to TRBJ2-5; D might be TRBD1 (5 bases). V lost 4 bases and J 5 bases, leaving 14 bases between the germline ends. The CDR3 totals 14 residues. Germline loops: CDR1 MNHNY, CDR2 SVGAGI (reference sequence). The CDR3 protein is CASSSHAGLETQYF. The CDR3 DNA reads TGTGCCAGCAGTTCGCATGCAGGGTTGGAGACCCAGTACTTC.

The chain is built from TRBV4-1 and TRBJ2-4, with TRBD2 matching over 7 bases. CDR3 length: 17 amino acids. The junction had 8 bases not matched to a gene; V was cut back by 3 bases and J by 0 bases. The germline V gene encodes CDR1 MGHRA and CDR2 YSYEKL. This CDR3 is CASSQTTSELAKNIQYF. The CDR3 region has the DNA TGCGCCAGCAGCCAGACTACTAGCGAACTAGCCAAAAACATTCAGTACTTC.